Detailed here is one T cell receptor (beta chain). CDR1 and CDR2 from the germline V gene are SGHTA and FQGNSA. This CDR3 has 19 amino acids. V trimming: 4 bases; J trimming: 2 bases; junction bases outside the gene matches: 13. The entry originates in a study of beta chain features in type 1 diabetes. Expressed TCRB transcripts were sequenced after all isolated RNA was converted to cDNA. Naive, central memory and regulatory T cell samples averaged about 3.5 million reads. TCRdb keeps only in-frame clones here, not all; method: immunoSEQ multiplex PCR. The data contain about 900,000 clones, roughly 15% of them singletons.

This chain joins TRBV7-2 and TRBJ2-4; TRBD2 agrees at 11 bases. The source material was naive CD4+ T cells from blood. The source is a woman aged 18-29 years in good health. CDR3 sequence (DNA): TGTGCCAGCAGCTCAGACTTCCACTTAGCGGGAGGGCCCAAAAACATTCAGTACTTC. It yields the protein CASSSDFHLAGGPKNIQYF.